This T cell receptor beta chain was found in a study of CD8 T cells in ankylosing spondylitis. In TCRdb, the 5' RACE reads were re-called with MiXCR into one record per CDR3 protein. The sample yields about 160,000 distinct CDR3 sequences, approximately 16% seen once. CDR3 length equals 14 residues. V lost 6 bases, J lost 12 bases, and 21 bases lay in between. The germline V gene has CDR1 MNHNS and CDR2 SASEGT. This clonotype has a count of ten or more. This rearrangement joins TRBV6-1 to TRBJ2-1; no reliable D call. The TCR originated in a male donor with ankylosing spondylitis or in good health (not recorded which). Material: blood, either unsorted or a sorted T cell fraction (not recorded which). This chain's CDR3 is CASRPLRMAFGQFF. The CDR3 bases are TGTGCCAGCAGGCCTTTGCGGATGGCGTTTGGGCAGTTCTTC.